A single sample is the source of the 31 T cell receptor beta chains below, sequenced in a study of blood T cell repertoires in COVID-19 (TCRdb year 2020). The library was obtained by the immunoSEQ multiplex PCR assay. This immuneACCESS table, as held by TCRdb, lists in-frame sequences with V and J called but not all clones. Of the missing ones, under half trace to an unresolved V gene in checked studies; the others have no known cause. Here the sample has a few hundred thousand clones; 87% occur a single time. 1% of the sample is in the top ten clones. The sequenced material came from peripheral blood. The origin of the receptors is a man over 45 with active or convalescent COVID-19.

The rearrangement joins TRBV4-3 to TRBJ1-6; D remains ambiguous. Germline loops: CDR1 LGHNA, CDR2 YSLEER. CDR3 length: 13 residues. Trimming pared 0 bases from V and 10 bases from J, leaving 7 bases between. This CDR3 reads CASSQDRGSPLHF. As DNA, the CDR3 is TGCGCCAGCAGCCAAGATCGAGGATCACCCCTCCACTTT.

The CDR3: CASSIRLKGSETQYF. For the CDR3, the DNA is TGCGCCAGCAGTATCAGGCTTAAGGGGTCGGAGACCCAGTACTTC. V is TRBV4-3 and J is TRBJ2-5, with D possibly being TRBD1 (5 bases). CDR1 is LGHNA, CDR2 YSLEER, per germline. The CDR3 sequence is 15 residues long. Trimming cost V 6 bases and J 5 bases, with 19 bases left between them.

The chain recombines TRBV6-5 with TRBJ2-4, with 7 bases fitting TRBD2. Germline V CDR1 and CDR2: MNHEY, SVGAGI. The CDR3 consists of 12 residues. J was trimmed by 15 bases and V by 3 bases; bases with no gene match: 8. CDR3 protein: CASSYPPGGSYF. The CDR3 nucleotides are TGTGCCAGCAGTTATCCTCCCGGGGGGTCGTACTTC.

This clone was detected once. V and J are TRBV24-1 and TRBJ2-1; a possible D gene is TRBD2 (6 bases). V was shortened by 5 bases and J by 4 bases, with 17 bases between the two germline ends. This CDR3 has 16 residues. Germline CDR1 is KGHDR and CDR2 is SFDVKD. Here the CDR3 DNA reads TGTGCCACCAGTGGAGTGACTAGGGGTTCGTACAATGAGCAGTTCTTC. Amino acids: CATSGVTRGSYNEQFF.

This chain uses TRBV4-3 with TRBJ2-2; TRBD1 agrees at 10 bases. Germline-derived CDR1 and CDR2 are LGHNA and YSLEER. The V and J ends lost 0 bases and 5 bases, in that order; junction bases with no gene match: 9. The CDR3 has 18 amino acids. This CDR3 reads CASSQDMVGTGATGELFF. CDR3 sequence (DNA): TGCGCCAGCAGCCAAGATATGGTCGGGACAGGGGCAACCGGGGAGCTGTTTTTT.

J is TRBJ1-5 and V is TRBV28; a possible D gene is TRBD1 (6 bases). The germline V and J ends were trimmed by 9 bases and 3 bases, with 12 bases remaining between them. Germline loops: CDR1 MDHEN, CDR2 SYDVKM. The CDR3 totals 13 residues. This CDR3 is CASLQGTNQPQHF. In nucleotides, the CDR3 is TGTGCCAGTTTACAGGGAACCAATCAGCCCCAGCATTTT.

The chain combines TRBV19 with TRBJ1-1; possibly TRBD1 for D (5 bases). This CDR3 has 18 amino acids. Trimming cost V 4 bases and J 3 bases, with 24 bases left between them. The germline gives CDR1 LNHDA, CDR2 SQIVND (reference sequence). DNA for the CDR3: TGTGCCAGTAGTAAGGTCCGAAGGCTAAATGCGGGGGACACTGAAGCTTTCTTT. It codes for CASSKVRRLNAGDTEAFF. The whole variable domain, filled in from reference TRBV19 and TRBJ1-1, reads DGGITQSPKYLFRKEGQNVTLSCEQNLNHDAMYWYRQDPGQGLRLIYYSQIVNDFQKGDIAEGYSVSREKKESFPLTVTSAQKNPTAFYLCASSKVRRLNAGDTEAFFGQGTRLTVV.

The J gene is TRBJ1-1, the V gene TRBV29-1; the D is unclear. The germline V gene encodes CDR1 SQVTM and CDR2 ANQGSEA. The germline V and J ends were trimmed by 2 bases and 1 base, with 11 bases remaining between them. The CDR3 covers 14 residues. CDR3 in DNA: TGCAGCGTTGAACCCTTAAGCCAGAACACTGAAGCTTTCTTT. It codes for CSVEPLSQNTEAFF.

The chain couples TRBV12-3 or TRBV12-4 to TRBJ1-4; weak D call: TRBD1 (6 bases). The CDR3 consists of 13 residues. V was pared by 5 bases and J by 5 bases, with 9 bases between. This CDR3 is CASSGGANEKLFF. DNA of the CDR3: TGTGCCAGCAGTGGGGGGGCAAATGAAAAACTGTTTTTT.

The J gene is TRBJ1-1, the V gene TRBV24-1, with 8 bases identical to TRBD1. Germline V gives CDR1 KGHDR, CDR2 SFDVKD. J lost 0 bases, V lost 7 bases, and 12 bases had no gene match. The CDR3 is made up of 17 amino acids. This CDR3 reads CATRVTGTGTMNTEAFF. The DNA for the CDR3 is TGTGCCACCAGGGTTACCGGGACAGGTACCATGAACACTGAAGCTTTCTTT.

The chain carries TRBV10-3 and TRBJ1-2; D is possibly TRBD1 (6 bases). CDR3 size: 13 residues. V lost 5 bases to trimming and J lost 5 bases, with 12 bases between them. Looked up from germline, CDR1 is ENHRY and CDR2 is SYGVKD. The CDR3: CAISPQGGYGYTF. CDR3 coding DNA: TGTGCCATCAGTCCACAGGGAGGGTATGGCTACACCTTC.

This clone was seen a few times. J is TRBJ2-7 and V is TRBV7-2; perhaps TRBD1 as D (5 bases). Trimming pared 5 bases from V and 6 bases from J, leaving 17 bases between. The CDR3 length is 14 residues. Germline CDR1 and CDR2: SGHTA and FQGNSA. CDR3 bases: TGTGCCAGCAGCCCCCACTCCAAGGGGTCCGAGCAGTACTTC. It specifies CASSPHSKGSEQYF.

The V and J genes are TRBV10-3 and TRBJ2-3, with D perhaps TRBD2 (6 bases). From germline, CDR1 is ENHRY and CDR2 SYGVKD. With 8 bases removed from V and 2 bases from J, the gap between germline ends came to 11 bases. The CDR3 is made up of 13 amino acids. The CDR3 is CAIRDFNTDTQYF. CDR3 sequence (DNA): TGTGCCATCCGGGACTTCAACACAGATACGCAGTATTTT.

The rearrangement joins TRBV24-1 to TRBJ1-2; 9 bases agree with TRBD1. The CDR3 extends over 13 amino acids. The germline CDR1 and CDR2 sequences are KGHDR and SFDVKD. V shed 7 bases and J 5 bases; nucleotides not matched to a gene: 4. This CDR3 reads CATSEDRGYGYTF. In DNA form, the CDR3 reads TGTGCCACCAGCGAGGACAGGGGATATGGCTACACCTTC.

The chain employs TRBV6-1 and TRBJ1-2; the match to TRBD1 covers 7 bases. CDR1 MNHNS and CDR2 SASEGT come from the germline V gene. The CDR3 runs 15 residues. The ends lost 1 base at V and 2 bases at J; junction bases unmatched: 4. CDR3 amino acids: CASSEEGGQNYGYTF. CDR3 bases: TGTGCCAGCAGTGAAGAGGGGGGACAGAACTATGGCTACACCTTC.

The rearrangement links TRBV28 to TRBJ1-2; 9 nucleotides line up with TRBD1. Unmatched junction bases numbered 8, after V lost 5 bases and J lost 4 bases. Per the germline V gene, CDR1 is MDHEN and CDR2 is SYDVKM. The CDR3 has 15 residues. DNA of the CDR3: TGTGCCAGCAGTCGGGGACAGGGTGGAGTCTATGGCTACACCTTC. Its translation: CASSRGQGGVYGYTF.

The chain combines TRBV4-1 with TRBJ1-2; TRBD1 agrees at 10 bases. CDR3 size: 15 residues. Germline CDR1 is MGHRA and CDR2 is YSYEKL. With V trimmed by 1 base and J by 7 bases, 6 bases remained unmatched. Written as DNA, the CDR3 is TGCGCCAGCAGCCAAGCCGGGACAGGGGAACCTGGCTACACCTTC. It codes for CASSQAGTGEPGYTF.

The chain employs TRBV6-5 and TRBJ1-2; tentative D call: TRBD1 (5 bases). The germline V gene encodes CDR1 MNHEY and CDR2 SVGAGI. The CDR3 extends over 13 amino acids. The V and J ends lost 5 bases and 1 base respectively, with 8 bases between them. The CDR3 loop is CASSLTVNYGYTF. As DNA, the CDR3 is TGTGCCAGCAGTCTGACAGTTAACTATGGCTACACCTTC.

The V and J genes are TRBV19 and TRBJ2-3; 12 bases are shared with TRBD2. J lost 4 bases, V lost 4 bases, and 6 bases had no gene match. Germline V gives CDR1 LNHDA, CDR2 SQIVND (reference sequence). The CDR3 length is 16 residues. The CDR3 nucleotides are TGTGCCAGTAGTACCGGACTAGCGGGGTATCCAGATACGCAGTATTTT. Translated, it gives CASSTGLAGYPDTQYF.

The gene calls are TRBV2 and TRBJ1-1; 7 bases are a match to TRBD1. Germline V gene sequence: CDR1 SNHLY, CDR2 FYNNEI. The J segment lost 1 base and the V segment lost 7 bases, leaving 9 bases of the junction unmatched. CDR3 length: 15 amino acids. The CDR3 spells CASTRTGQPNTEAFF. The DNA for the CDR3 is TGTGCCAGCACCAGAACGGGACAGCCGAACACTGAAGCTTTCTTT.

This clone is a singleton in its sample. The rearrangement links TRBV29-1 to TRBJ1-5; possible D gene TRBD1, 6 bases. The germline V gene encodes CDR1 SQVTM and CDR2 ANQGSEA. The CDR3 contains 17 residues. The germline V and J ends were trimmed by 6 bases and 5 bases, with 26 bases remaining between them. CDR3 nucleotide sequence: TGCAGCGTCCTACCCAATGTTGACAGGTTTCGCGATCAGCCCCAGCATTTT. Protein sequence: CSVLPNVDRFRDQPQHF.

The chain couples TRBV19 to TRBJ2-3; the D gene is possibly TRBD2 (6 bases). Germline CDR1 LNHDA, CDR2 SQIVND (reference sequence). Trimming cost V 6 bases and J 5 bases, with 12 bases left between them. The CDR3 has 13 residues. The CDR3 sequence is CASRLRGEDTQYF. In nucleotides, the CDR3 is TGTGCCAGTAGATTGCGGGGCGAAGATACGCAGTATTTT.

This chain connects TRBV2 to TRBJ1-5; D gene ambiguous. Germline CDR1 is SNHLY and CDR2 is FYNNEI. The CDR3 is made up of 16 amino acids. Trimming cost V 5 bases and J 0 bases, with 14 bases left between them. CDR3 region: CASSRTAAHSNQPQHF. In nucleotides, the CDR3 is TGTGCCAGCAGTCGCACGGCGGCCCATAGCAATCAGCCCCAGCATTTT.

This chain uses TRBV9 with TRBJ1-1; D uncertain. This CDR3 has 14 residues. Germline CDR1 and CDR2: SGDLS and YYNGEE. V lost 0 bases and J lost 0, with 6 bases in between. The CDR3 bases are TGTGCCAGCAGCGTAGAAGCGGTGAACACTGAAGCTTTCTTT. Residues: CASSVEAVNTEAFF.

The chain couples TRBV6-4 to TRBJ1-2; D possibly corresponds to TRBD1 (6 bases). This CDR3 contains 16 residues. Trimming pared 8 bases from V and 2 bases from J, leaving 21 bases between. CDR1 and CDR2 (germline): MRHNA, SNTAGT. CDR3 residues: CASPWEGDTLNYGYTF. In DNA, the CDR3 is TGTGCCAGCCCCTGGGAGGGGGACACCTTGAACTATGGCTACACCTTC.

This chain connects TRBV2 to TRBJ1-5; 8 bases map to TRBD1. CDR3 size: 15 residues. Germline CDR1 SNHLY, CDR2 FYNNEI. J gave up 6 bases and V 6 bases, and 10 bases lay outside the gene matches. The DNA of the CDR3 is TGTGCCAGCAGCGCGGTTCAGGGGGCCTTTCAGCCCCAGCATTTT. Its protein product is CASSAVQGAFQPQHF.

The CDR3 bases are TGTGCCAGCAGCTTAGGAGGGACAGAGAACACTGAAGCTTTCTTT. Its translation: CASSLGGTENTEAFF. The rearrangement uses TRBV5-4 and TRBJ1-1; 7 bases are shared with TRBD1. The CDR3 totals 15 residues. The V segment lost 2 bases and the J segment 1 base; nucleotides outside the gene matches: 5. Germline CDR1 SGHNT, CDR2 YYREEE (reference sequence).

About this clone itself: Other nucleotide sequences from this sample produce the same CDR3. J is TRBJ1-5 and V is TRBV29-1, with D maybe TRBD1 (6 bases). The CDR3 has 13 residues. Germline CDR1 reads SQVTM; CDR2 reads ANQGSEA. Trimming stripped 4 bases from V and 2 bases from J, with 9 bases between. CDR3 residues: CSVGAGGNQPQHF. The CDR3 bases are TGCAGCGTTGGGGCAGGGGGCAATCAGCCCCAGCATTTT.

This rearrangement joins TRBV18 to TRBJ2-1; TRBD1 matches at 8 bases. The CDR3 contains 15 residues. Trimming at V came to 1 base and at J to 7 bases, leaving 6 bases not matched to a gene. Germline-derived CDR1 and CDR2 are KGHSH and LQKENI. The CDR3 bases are TGTGCCAGCTCACCACTAGGGACAGGTGGAAATGAGCAGTTCTTC. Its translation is CASSPLGTGGNEQFF.

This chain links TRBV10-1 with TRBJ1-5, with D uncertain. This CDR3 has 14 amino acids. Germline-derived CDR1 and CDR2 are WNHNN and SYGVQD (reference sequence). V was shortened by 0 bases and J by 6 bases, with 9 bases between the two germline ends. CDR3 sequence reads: CASSESQGSQPQHF. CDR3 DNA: TGCGCCAGCAGTGAGTCGCAAGGGAGTCAGCCCCAGCATTTT.

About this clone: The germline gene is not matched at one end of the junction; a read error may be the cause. CDR3 coding DNA: TGTGCAAGCAGTTCAGGGGGAGAGACCCAGTACTTC. Translated: CASSSGGETQYF. V usage is TRBV28 and J usage is TRBJ2-5; 7 bases line up with TRBD1. Germline V CDR1 and CDR2: MDHEN, SYDVKM. The CDR3 totals 12 residues. The entire variable domain, with the rest obtained from reference TRBV28 and TRBJ2-5, is as follows: DVKVTQSSRYLVKRTGEKVFLECVQDMDHENMFWYRQDPGLGLRLIYFSYDVKMKEKGDIPEGYSVSREKKERFSLILESASTNQTSMYLCASSSGGETQYFGPGTRLLVL.